Following are 31 T cell receptor beta chains from one sample sequenced in a study of CXCR3-negative and CXCR3-positive naive CD8 T cells. UMI labels and 5' RACE were used to prepare the TRB cDNA libraries. After re-calling the 5' RACE reads, TCRdb lists one entry per CDR3 protein, DNA absent. Its clone listing holds roughly 39,000 distinct CDR3 sequences. The specimen was memory CD8+ T cells from blood. Receptor source: a human donor in good health. Some clones in this sample may be carry-over from other donors' samples.

The chain uses TRBV20-1 and TRBJ2-7; TCRdb proposes TRBD2, but this gene call is untestable without DNA. CDR1 and CDR2 (germline): DFQATT, SNEGSKA (reference sequence). This CDR3 has 16 amino acids. CDR3 sequence: CSAIQVLREKAYEQYF.

The rearrangement joins TRBV23-1 to TRBJ2-7; TCRdb picks TRBD2, but there is no DNA to check that call. TRBV23-1 is an ORF, with its function uncertain. CDR3 length: 15 residues. The CDR3 loop is CASSRASGICSEQYF.

The chain uses TRBV6-4 and TRBJ2-7; TCRdb selects TRBD1, and the lack of DNA leaves this call unchecked. Germline V gives CDR1 MRHNA, CDR2 SNTAGT. The CDR3 runs to 17 residues. CDR3 in amino acids: CASNDPVLRDRGYEQYF.

This chain connects TRBV29-1 to TRBJ2-7; TCRdb outputs TRBD1, but without DNA this stays unchecked. Germline CDR1 SQVTM, CDR2 ANQGSEA. The CDR3 totals 16 residues. The CDR3 loop reads CSVEAPSGTGVYEQYF.

The J gene is TRBJ2-1, the V gene TRBV7-3; as DNA is missing, the TRBD1 call by TCRdb cannot be tested. Germline values: CDR1 SGHTA, CDR2 FQGTGA. The CDR3 spans 17 residues. CDR3 amino acids: CASSYYPRRGVDNEQFF.

V and J are TRBV12-3 or TRBV12-4 and TRBJ2-1. This CDR3 comprises 12 residues. The CDR3 region is CASSLIVNEQFF.

This chain's CDR3 is CASTTIAALETQYF. J is TRBJ2-5 and V is TRBV12-3 or TRBV12-4; the D gene TCRdb calls, TRBD2, cannot be checked with no DNA. This CDR3 is built from 14 residues.

The chain has TRBV10-3 and TRBJ2-3; TCRdb reports TRBD1, a call that lacks DNA to check it against. Germline V lookup: CDR1 ENHRY, CDR2 SYGVKD. The CDR3 sequence is 16 residues long. The CDR3 region is CATLRRQVNVMDTQYF.

The chain carries TRBV12-3 or TRBV12-4 and TRBJ1-6; with no DNA, the TCRdb D assignment of TRBD1 cannot be verified. The CDR3 spans 14 residues. CDR3 loop: CASRSGTGVSPLHF.

The chain's CDR3 is CASSSFGTANTGELLF. The chain couples TRBV28 to TRBJ2-2; the D call of TRBD1 rests on TCRdb alone, since no DNA is present to check it. CDR1 MDHEN and CDR2 SYDVKM come from the germline V gene. The CDR3 consists of 16 residues.

This chain uses TRBV27 with TRBJ1-1; TCRdb outputs TRBD1, but without DNA this stays unchecked. The germline CDR1 and CDR2 sequences are MNHEY and SMNVEV (reference sequence). The CDR3 loop spans 15 amino acids. CDR3 loop: CASSSDGQLNTEAFF.

This rearrangement joins TRBV9 to TRBJ2-5; the TCRdb D gene call, TRBD1, has no DNA to confirm it. There are 15 residues in the CDR3. Germline V CDR1 and CDR2: SGDLS, YYNGEE. This CDR3 is CASSVRDRELETQYF.

This chain links TRBV28 with TRBJ2-7. Germline-derived CDR1 and CDR2 are MDHEN and SYDVKM. This CDR3 has 16 residues. The CDR3 loop is CASSLWVGGSSYEQYF.

The gene calls are TRBV25-1 and TRBJ2-1; checking the TCRdb D call of TRBD2 is not possible without DNA. CDR3 length: 11 amino acids. CDR1 MGHDK and CDR2 SYGVNS come from the germline V gene. The CDR3 is CASSPSNEQFF.

The chain recombines TRBV29-1 with TRBJ2-7; TCRdb lists TRBD1, though no DNA is available to test this call. The CDR3 consists of 15 residues. Germline loops: CDR1 SQVTM, CDR2 ANQGSEA. The CDR3 reads CSVLLPGQGSYEQYF.

The J gene is TRBJ2-7, the V gene TRBV28; lacking DNA, the TRBD2 call made by TCRdb goes unchecked. The V gene's germline CDR1 is MDHEN and CDR2 SYDVKM. The CDR3 runs 14 residues. CDR3: CASSLYGGDLEQYF.

The rearrangement joins TRBV29-1 to TRBJ2-3; TCRdb returns TRBD2, unconfirmable since there is no DNA. This CDR3 is 15 amino acids long. Germline V gives CDR1 SQVTM, CDR2 ANQGSEA. The CDR3 spells CSALGDSGYSDTQYF.

The chain is built from TRBV4-3 and TRBJ2-1. Germline assignment: CDR1 LGHNA and CDR2 YSLEER. This CDR3 spans 16 amino acids. The CDR3 region is CASSQDQSSSYNEQFF.

This chain links TRBV5-1 with TRBJ2-5; the D gene TCRdb calls, TRBD2, cannot be checked with no DNA. The CDR3 has 20 residues. CDR1 and CDR2 from the germline V gene are SGHRS and YFSETQ. The CDR3 loop is CASSPPMGLAGGRLQETQYF.

V gene TRBV29-1 combines with J gene TRBJ2-1; TCRdb picks TRBD2, but there is no DNA to check that call. CDR1 and CDR2 (germline): SQVTM, ANQGSEA. The CDR3 covers 14 residues. The CDR3: CSVVWAPMVHEQFF.

The V gene is TRBV29-1, the J gene TRBJ1-2. The CDR3 totals 13 residues. Germline lookup yields CDR1 SQVTM and CDR2 ANQGSEA. CDR3 in amino acids: CSVTREEDYGYTF.

This chain links TRBV5-6 with TRBJ2-1. Germline V lookup: CDR1 SGHDT, CDR2 YYEEEE. The CDR3 is 15 amino acids. The CDR3 spells CASSLDSKTHNEQFF.

The CDR3 sequence: CASSFTGSGGRNEQFF. The chain combines TRBV13 with TRBJ2-1; TCRdb calls TRBD1, which cannot be checked without DNA. The germline V gene has CDR1 PRHDT and CDR2 FYEKMQ (reference sequence). The CDR3 runs 16 residues.

The rearrangement joins TRBV25-1 to TRBJ2-7. The CDR3 runs 13 residues. Germline V gene sequence: CDR1 MGHDK, CDR2 SYGVNS. The CDR3 protein is CASLGRISYEQYF.

The CDR3 sequence: CSVEGRSNTEAFF. The chain uses TRBV29-1 and TRBJ1-1. The CDR3 sequence is 13 residues long. Germline lookup yields CDR1 SQVTM and CDR2 ANQGSEA.

J is TRBJ2-3 and V is TRBV28; without DNA, the TCRdb call of TRBD1 cannot be checked. In germline, CDR1 is MDHEN, CDR2 SYDVKM. This CDR3 region has 15 residues. This chain's CDR3 is CASSSRAGHTDTQYF.

The V gene is TRBV20-1, the J gene TRBJ2-2; absent DNA, TCRdb's TRBD2 call cannot be checked. CDR1 is DFQATT, CDR2 SNEGSKA, per germline (reference sequence). The CDR3 spans 16 residues. CDR3 loop: CSARDGAGGDTGELFF.

The chain couples TRBV24-1 to TRBJ2-2; TCRdb gives TRBD1 as the D gene, but with no DNA this cannot be confirmed. CDR1 and CDR2 (germline): KGHDR, SFDVKD. The CDR3 is 15 residues long. CDR3 region: CATSDLGPPTGELFF.

This clonotype is medium-sized (0.01 to 0.1%) by frequency. J is TRBJ1-5 and V is TRBV20-1; TCRdb calls TRBD1, which cannot be checked without DNA. CDR3 size: 19 residues. Germline CDR1 and CDR2: DFQATT and SNEGSKA (reference sequence). The CDR3 reads CSARDRGGRGTDSNQPQHF.

The V and J genes are TRBV4-3 and TRBJ1-1. Germline CDR1 reads LGHNA; CDR2 reads YSLEER. The CDR3 has 14 residues. The CDR3 spells CASSARTGLLEAFF.

This chain connects TRBV10-3 to TRBJ1-5; TCRdb calls TRBD1, which cannot be checked without DNA. The germline CDR1 and CDR2 sequences are ENHRY and SYGVKD. The CDR3 is 16 residues long. The CDR3 loop reads CAISEMGDWGNQPQHF.